This T cell receptor (beta chain) appears in the sequencing data of a study of blood T cell repertoires in COVID-19. V lost 2 bases and J 5 bases, leaving 9 bases between the germline ends. CDR1 and CDR2 (germline): MNHEY, SMNVEV (reference sequence). The CDR3 consists of 13 residues. This clone was counted a single time. As handled by the study authors: Estimates of nucleated cell counts were drawn from the amplification of reference gene primers. Generated by immunoSEQ multiplex PCR, the TCRdb table keeps only in-frame clones and is missing some. Clone size and V and J calls were adopted from that table, with D and trimming inferred from the DNA. Of about 210,000 clones in the sample, 75% to 85% are singletons; the top ten hold approximately 2%.

Sample: peripheral blood. This TCR derives from a man aged 40-50 years who had recovered from COVID-19. The chain has TRBV27 and TRBJ1-1; maybe TRBD1 (5 bases). In DNA, the CDR3 is TGTGCCAGCAGTTTAGGGGGGGGGACTGAAGCTTTCTTT. Translated: CASSLGGGTEAFF.